This section outlines one T cell receptor beta chain sequence together with its context. The sample belongs to a study of blood T cell repertoires in COVID-19. Trimming took 3 bases from V and 2 from J, leaving 16 bases between them. The CDR3 extends over 16 amino acids. Germline CDR1 reads LNHDA; CDR2 reads SQIVND (reference sequence). Here immunoSEQ multiplex PCR was the method, and the copy in TCRdb shows in-frame clones only, minus some. Among 100,000 to 150,000 clones listed, over 75% were seen once. The sequencing sample was made of peripheral blood. The J gene is TRBJ1-1, the V gene TRBV19, with D tentatively TRBD1 (6 bases). This sequence originates from a man aged 80 or over with active or convalescent COVID-19. CDR3 in amino acids: CASSITRGRLNTEAFF. The CDR3 DNA sequence: TGTGCCAGTAGTATCACCAGGGGTAGGCTCAACACTGAAGCTTTCTTT.